The clone carrying this TCR delta chain ranks as medium-sized. The same CDR3 is also encoded by other DNA sequences in this sample. The entry originates in a study of gamma-delta chains in newborns, infants, children. Across the whole study: Microbial exposure reportedly drives polyclonal innate γδ T cell expansion after birth.

V shed 0 bases and J shed 0 bases, with 8 bases lying between them. The V gene's germline CDR1 is GEAIGNYY and CDR2 EKD. CDR3 length: 17 amino acids. TCRdb processed the reads again with the CATT caller. The sample lists 5,000 to 7,000 delta-chain clones, over 2.5% seen once, with 15% to 19% in the top ten. Sequenced material: blood. V gene TRDV2 combines with J gene TRDJ3; D unresolved. The receptor's source is a child who was a newborn, infant or young child, either healthy, febrile or measles-vaccinated (not recorded which). The CDR3 DNA reads TGTGCCTGTGACACCGCAGGGGTCTCCTGGGACACCCGACAGATGTTTTTC. It codes for CACDTAGVSWDTRQMFF.